This is a list of T cell receptor beta chains from one sample in a study of CXCR3-negative and CXCR3-positive naive CD8 T cells. Each CDR3 protein gets one entry in TCRdb, which reprocessed the 5' RACE reads and gives no DNA. Its listing shows 55,000 to 70,000 distinct CDR3 sequences. The sequencing input was naive CXCR3+ CD8+ T cells from blood. Receptors were obtained from a human donor in good health. Some clones in this sample may be carry-over from other donors' samples. CDR3s include the opening cysteine and the closing phenylalanine or tryptophan.

TRBJ2-3,TRBV6-2/TRBV6-3,CASRLNPSTGGPVEDTQYF
TRBJ1-5,TRBV12-3/TRBV12-4,CASSPGLSNQPQHF
TRBJ2-5,TRBV27,CASRAASGGYQETQYF
TRBJ1-3,TRBV7-9,CASTSPSSGNTIYF
TRBJ2-1,TRBV2,CASSEGGYNEQFF
TRBJ1-2,TRBV6-2/TRBV6-3,CASSYSNTGNYGYTF
TRBJ2-2,TRBV6-2/TRBV6-3,CASSRGNTGELFF
TRBJ2-7,TRBV6-5,CASRPGTGSSYEQYF
TRBJ1-1,TRBV12-3/TRBV12-4,CASSLGAFSGTEASF
TRBJ2-5,TRBV11-2,CASSHKRGGTQETQYF
TRBJ1-6,TRBV7-8,CASTSMGTGLRNSPLHF
TRBJ2-6,TRBV27,CASSKIPRGANVLTF